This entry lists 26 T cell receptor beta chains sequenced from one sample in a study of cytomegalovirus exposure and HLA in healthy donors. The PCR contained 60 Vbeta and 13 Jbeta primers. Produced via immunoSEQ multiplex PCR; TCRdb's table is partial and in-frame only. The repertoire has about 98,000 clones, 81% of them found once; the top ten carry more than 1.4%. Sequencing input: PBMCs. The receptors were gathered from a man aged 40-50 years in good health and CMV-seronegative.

The CDR3 spells CSVGGRKETQYF. CDR3 DNA sequence: TGCAGCGTTGGTGGGAGAAAAGAGACCCAGTACTTC. The chain links TRBV29-1 to TRBJ2-5; D might be TRBD2 (5 bases). Trimming removed 4 bases at V and 3 bases at J, with 9 bases between. This CDR3 contains 12 residues. Germline CDR1 is SQVTM and CDR2 is ANQGSEA. Full variable domain (rest looked up from reference TRBV29-1 and TRBJ2-5): SAVISQKPSRDICQRGTSLTIQCQVDSQVTMMFWYRQQPGQSLTLIATANQGSEATYESGFVIDKFPISRPNLTFSTLTVSNMSPEDSSIYLCSVGGRKETQYFGPGTRLLVL.

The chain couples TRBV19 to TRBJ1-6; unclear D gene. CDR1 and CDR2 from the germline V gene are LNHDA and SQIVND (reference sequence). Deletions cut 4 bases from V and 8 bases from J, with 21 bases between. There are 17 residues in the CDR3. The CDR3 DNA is TGTGCCAGTAGTACCTACAGTGTGCGGGTGGATGATTCACCCCTCCACTTT. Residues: CASSTYSVRVDDSPLHF. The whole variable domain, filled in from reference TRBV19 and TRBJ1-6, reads DGGITQSPKYLFRKEGQNVTLSCEQNLNHDAMYWYRQDPGQGLRLIYYSQIVNDFQKGDIAEGYSVSREKKESFPLTVTSAQKNPTAFYLCASSTYSVRVDDSPLHFGNGTRLTVT.

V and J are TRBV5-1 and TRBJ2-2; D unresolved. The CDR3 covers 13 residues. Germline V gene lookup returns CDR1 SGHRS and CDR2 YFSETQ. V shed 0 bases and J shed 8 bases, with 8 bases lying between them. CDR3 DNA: TGCGCCAGCAGCTTGGGCAGCGTTGGGGAGCTGTTTTTT. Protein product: CASSLGSVGELFF.

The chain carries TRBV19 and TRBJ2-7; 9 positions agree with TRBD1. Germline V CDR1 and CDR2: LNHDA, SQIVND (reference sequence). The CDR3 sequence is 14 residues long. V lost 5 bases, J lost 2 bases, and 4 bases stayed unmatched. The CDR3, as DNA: TGTGCCAGTAGTCTCGGGACAGGGCCCTACGAGCAGTACTTC. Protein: CASSLGTGPYEQYF.

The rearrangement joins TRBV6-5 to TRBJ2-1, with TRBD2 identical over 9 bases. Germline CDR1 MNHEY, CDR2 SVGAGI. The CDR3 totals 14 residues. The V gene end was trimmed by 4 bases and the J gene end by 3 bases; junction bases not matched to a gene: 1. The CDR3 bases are TGTGCCAGCAGTTCTAGCGGGGTCTACAATGAGCAGTTCTTC. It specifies CASSSSGVYNEQFF.

This chain's CDR3 is CASSLQENTGELFF. CDR3 DNA sequence: TGTGCCAGCAGTTTACAGGAGAACACCGGGGAGCTGTTTTTT. V gene TRBV27 combines with J gene TRBJ2-2; D gene uncertain. The CDR3 spans 14 residues. V was pared by 2 bases and J by 1 base, with 5 bases between. Germline V gives CDR1 MNHEY, CDR2 SMNVEV (reference sequence).

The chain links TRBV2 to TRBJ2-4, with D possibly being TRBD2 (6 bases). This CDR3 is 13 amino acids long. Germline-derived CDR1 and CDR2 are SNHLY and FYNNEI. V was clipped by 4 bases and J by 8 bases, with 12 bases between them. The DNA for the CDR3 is TGTGCCAGCAGTGTTGGACTAAAAGACATTCAGTACTTC. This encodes CASSVGLKDIQYF.

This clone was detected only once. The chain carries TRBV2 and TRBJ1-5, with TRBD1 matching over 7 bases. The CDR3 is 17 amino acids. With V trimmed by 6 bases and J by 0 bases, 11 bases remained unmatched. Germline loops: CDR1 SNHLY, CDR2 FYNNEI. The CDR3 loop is CASSLLSGGYSNQPQHF. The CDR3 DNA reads TGTGCCAGCAGCCTACTCTCAGGGGGTTATAGCAATCAGCCCCAGCATTTT.

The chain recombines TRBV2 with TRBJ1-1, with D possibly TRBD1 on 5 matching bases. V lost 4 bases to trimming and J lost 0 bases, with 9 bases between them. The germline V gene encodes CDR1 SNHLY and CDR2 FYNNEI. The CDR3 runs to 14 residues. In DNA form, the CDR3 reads TGTGCCAGCAGTGGGAGGGGTATGAACACTGAAGCTTTCTTT. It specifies CASSGRGMNTEAFF.

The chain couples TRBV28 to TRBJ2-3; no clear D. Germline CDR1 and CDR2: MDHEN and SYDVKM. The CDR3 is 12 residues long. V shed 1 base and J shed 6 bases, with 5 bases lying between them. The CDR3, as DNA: TGTGCCAGCAGTTTATTCGGGGATACGCAGTATTTT. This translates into CASSLFGDTQYF.

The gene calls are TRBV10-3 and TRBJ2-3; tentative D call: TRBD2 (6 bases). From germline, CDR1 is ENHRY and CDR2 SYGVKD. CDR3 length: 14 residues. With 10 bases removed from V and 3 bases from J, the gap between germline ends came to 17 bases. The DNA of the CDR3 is TGTGCCACCAAGGGCGGGGTACCAACAGATACGCAGTATTTT. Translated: CATKGGVPTDTQYF.

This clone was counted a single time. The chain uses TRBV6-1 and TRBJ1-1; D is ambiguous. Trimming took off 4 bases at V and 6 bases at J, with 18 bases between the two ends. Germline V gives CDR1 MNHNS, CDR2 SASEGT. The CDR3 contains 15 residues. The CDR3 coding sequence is TGTGCCAGCAGTGGAGTCAATCTAGCTTTACCTGAAGCTTTCTTT. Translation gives CASSGVNLALPEAFF.

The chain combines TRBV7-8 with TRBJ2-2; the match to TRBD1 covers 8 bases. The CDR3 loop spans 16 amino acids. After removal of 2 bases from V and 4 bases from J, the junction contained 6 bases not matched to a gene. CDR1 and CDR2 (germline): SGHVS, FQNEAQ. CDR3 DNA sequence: TGTGCCAGCAGCTTAAAGGGACAGGTGGGCACCGGGGAGCTGTTTTTT. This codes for CASSLKGQVGTGELFF.

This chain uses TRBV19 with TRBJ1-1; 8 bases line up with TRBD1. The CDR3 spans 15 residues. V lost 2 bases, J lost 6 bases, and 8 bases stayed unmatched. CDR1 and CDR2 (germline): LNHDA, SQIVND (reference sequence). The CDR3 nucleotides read TGTGCCAGTAGTATATCCCAGGGGGCGCTTGCTGAAGCTTTCTTT. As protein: CASSISQGALAEAFF.

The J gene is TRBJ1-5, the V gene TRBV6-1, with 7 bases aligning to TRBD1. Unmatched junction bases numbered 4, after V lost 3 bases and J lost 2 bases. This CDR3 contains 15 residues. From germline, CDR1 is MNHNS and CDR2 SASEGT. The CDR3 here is CASSDRQGRNQPQHF. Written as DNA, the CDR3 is TGTGCCAGCAGTGATCGACAGGGACGCAATCAGCCCCAGCATTTT.

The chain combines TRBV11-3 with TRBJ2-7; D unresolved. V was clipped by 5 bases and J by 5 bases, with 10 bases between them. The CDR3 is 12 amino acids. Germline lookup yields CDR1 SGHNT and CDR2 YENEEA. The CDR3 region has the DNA TGTGCCAGCAGCCAGAATAATGACGAGCAGTACTTC. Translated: CASSQNNDEQYF.

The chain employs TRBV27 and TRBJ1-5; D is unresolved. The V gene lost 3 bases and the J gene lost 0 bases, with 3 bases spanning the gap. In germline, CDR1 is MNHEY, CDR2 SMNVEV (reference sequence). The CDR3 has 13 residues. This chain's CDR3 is CASSFNSNQPQHF. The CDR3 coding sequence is TGTGCCAGCAGTTTTAATAGCAATCAGCCCCAGCATTTT.

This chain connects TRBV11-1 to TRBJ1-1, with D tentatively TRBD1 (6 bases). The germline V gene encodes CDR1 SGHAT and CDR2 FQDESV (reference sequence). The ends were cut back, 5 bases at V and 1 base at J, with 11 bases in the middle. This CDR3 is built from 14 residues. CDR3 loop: CASSLGTRNTEAFF. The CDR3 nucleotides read TGTGCCAGCAGCCTAGGGACAAGGAACACTGAAGCTTTCTTT.

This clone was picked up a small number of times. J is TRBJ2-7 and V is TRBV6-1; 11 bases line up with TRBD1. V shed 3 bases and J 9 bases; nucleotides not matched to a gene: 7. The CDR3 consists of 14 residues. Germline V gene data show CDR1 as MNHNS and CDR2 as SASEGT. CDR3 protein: CASSDRTGGDGQYF. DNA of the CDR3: TGTGCCAGCAGTGACAGGACAGGGGGCGACGGGCAGTACTTC.

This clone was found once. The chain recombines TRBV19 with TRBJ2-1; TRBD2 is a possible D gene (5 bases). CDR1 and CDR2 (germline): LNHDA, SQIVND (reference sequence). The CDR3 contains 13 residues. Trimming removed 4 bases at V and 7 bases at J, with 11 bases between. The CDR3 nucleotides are TGTGCCAGTAGTAACCAGGACTGGAATGAGCAGTTCTTC. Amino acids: CASSNQDWNEQFF.

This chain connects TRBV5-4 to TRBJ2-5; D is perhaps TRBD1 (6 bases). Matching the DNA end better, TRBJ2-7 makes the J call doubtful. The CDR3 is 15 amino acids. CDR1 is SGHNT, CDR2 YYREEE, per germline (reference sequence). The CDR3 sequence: CASSISPGHTYEQYF. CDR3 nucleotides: TGTGCCAGCAGCATTTCCCCGGGACACACATACGAGCAGTACTTC.

The CDR3: CASSLGRDSSYEQYF. The CDR3 region has the DNA TGTGCCAGCAGCTTAGGGCGGGACTCCTCCTACGAGCAGTACTTC. V is TRBV11-3 and J is TRBJ2-7, with a tentative D call TRBD2 (6 bases). Germline V gene lookup returns CDR1 SGHNT and CDR2 YENEEA. CDR3 length equals 15 residues. Trimming removed 1 base at V and 0 bases at J, with 10 bases between. The whole variable domain, remainder taken from reference TRBV11-3 and TRBJ2-7, is EAGVVQSPRYKIIEKKQPVAFWCNPISGHNTLYWYLQNLGQGPELLIRYENEEAVDDSQLPKDRFSAERLKGVDSTLKIQPAELGDSAVYLCASSLGRDSSYEQYFGPGTRLTVT.

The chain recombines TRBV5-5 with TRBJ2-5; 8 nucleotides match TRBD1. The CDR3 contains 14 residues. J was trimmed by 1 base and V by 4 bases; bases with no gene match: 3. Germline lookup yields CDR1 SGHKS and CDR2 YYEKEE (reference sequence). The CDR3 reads CASSPGQGQETQYF. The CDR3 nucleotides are TGTGCCAGCAGCCCAGGACAGGGCCAAGAGACCCAGTACTTC.

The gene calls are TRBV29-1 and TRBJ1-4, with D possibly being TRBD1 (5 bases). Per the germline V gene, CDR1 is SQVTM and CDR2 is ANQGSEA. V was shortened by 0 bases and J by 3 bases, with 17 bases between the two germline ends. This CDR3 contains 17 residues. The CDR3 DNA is TGCAGCGTTGAAGAAGGGTATAGGGGCTCAGCTAATGAAAAACTGTTTTTT. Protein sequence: CSVEEGYRGSANEKLFF.

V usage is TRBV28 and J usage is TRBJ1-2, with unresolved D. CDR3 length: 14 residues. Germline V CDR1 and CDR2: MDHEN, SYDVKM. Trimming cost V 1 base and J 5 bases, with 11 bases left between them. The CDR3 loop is CASSLSPFGYGYTF. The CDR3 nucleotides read TGTGCCAGCAGTTTATCTCCCTTCGGGTATGGCTACACCTTC.

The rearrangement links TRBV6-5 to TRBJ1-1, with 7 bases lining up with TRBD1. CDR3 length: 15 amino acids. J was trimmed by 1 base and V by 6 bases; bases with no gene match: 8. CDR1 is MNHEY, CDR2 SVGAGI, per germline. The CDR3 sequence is CASREPGTANTEAFF. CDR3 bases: TGTGCCAGCAGAGAACCCGGGACAGCGAACACTGAAGCTTTCTTT.